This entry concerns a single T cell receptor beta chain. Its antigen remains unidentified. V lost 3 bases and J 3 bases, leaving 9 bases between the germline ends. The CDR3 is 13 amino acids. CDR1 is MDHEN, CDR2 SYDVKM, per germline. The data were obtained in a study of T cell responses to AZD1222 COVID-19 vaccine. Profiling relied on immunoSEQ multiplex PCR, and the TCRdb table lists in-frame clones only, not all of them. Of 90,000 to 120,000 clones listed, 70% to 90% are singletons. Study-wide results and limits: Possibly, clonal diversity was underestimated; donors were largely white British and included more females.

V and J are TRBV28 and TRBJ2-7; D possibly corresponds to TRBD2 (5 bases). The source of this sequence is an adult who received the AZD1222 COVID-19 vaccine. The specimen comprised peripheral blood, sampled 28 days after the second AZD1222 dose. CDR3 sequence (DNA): TGTGCCAGCAGTTTTCGTCGGGGCTACGAGCAGTACTTC. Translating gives CASSFRRGYEQYF. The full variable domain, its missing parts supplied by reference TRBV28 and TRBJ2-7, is DVKVTQSSRYLVKRTGEKVFLECVQDMDHENMFWYRQDPGLGLRLIYFSYDVKMKEKGDIPEGYSVSREKKERFSLILESASTNQTSMYLCASSFRRGYEQYFGPGTRLTVT.